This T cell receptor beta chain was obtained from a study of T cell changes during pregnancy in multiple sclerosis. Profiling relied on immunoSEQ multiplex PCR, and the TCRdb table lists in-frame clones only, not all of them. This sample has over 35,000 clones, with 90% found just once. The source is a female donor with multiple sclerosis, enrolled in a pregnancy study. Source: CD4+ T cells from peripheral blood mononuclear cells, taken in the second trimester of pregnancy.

The CDR3 nucleotides are TGTGCCAGCAGTTTATGGGGGGCCGACCAGGGAAAACTGTTTTTT. This translates into CASSLWGADQGKLFF. J is TRBJ1-4 and V is TRBV28; weak D call: TRBD1 (6 bases). V lost 0 bases and J 10 bases, leaving 15 bases between the germline ends. The CDR3 runs 15 residues. CDR1 is MDHEN and CDR2 is SYDVKM in the germline V gene. Full variable domain (outside the CDR3, taken from reference TRBV28 and TRBJ1-4): DVKVTQSSRYLVKRTGEKVFLECVQDMDHENMFWYRQDPGLGLRLIYFSYDVKMKEKGDIPEGYSVSREKKERFSLILESASTNQTSMYLCASSLWGADQGKLFFGSGTQLSVL.